This TCR beta chain originates from a study of T cell responses to AZD1222 COVID-19 vaccine. Overall study: Second-dose intervals near 4 or 12 weeks were combined.

The data were produced by immunoSEQ multiplex PCR, yet TCRdb's version contains in-frame clones alone and is incomplete. This sample has about 140,000 clones, with 75% to 90% found just once. There are 16 residues in the CDR3. The V and J ends lost 1 base and 0 bases respectively, with 11 bases between them. Germline CDR1 KGHSH, CDR2 LQKENI. Findings and caveats of the study: Among spike-specific TCRs, nearly half reportedly target unmutated variant regions.

Notes on this clone: The antigen is unknown.

This TCR was recovered from an adult in good health. The specimen was peripheral blood, collected on day 0 of AZD1222 vaccination. The rearrangement uses TRBV18 and TRBJ2-3; D uncertain. CDR3 residues: CASSPLPLPSTDTQYF. The CDR3 DNA sequence: TGTGCCAGCTCACCACTCCCCTTGCCTAGCACAGATACGCAGTATTTT.